Detailed here is one T cell receptor beta chain. PCR used 60 Vbeta primers and 13 Jbeta primers. Here immunoSEQ multiplex PCR was the method, and the copy in TCRdb shows in-frame clones only, minus some. Of 180,000 or so clones in the sample, about 77% were seen once. The data belong to a study of cytomegalovirus exposure and HLA in healthy donors. V shed 2 bases and J 7 bases; nucleotides not matched to a gene: 8. This CDR3 spans 16 amino acids. Germline V gives CDR1 SNHLY, CDR2 FYNNEI. The source material was PBMCs. This clonotype was obtained from a female donor in good health and CMV-seronegative. V usage is TRBV2 and J usage is TRBJ2-1; 10 nucleotides match TRBD2. In DNA, the CDR3 is TGTGCCAGCAGTGAACTAGCGGGAGTGGTCGGGAATGAGCAGTTCTTC. The encoded protein is CASSELAGVVGNEQFF.